This entry lists 11 T cell receptor beta chains sequenced from one sample in a study of CD8+ T cells in alopecia areata. Once RNA had been extracted, it was reverse transcribed into cDNA to act as the sequencing template. Measured with immunoSEQ multiplex PCR; TCRdb has only the in-frame clones, and not every one. Listed for the sample are roughly 260,000 clones, none seen a single time. Using CD4, CD8alpha, NKG2D, NKG2ACE and other markers, pooled cutaneous lymph node cells were sorted. Sequenced sample: CD4+ T cells sorted from a lymph node. These receptors were taken from a C3H/HeJ mouse with alopecia areata. The MHC haplotype of the strain is H2-k.

Remarks on this clone: The genes and germline here are from mouse. The read ends 4 residues before the CDR3 terminus; that terminus is restored from the germline J gene. This CDR3 is also generated by other DNA sequences in the sample. The chain is built from TRBV13-2 and TRBJ2-7; D ambiguous. The CDR3 covers 12 residues. V was pared by 1 base and J by 3 bases, with 5 bases between. Germline CDR1 is NNHNN and CDR2 is SYGAGS (reference sequence). This CDR3 reads CASGDPGYEQYF. The CDR3 bases that were read are TGTGCCAGCGGTGATCCTGGCTAT.

This clone was counted a few times. Germline and genes: mouse. The read ends 4 residues before the CDR3 terminus; that terminus is restored from the germline J gene. V gene TRBV31 combines with J gene TRBJ2-5; 9 bases fit TRBD2. With 4 bases clipped from V and 2 bases from J, the junction kept 1 base outside the gene matches. The CDR3 is 13 amino acids. Germline values: CDR1 GKSSPN, CDR2 SITVG. CDR3 sequence reads: CAWTWGGQDTQYF. Incomplete CDR3 DNA: TGTGCCTGGACCTGGGGGGGCCAAGAC.

Turning to this clone: Gene names are the mouse ones. The CDR3 is cut off 4 residues early in the read; its end comes from the germline J gene. This same CDR3 is encoded by further DNA sequences in the sample. The chain links TRBV13-1 to TRBJ2-3, with TRBD2 identical over 9 bases. The CDR3 loop spans 15 amino acids. After removal of 4 bases from V and 0 bases from J, the junction contained 3 bases not matched to a gene. Per the germline V gene, CDR1 is NSHNY and CDR2 is SYGAGN. The CDR3 DNA, read in part, is TGTGCCAGCAGTTCCACTGGGGGGAGTGCAGAA. This encodes CASSSTGGSAE. The full CDR3 reads CASSSTGGSAETLYF.

On this clone: Gene names denote mouse genes. The sequenced fragment ends 4 residues before the CDR3 boundary, so the rest is inferred from the germline J gene. The chain uses TRBV13-3 and TRBJ1-1, with TRBD1 matching 8 bases. The V segment lost 5 bases and the J segment 4 bases; nucleotides outside the gene matches: 4. Germline V gene sequence: CDR1 NNHDY, CDR2 SYVADS. CDR3 size: 13 residues. The part of the CDR3 DNA that was read is TGTGCCAGCAGGGGCAGGGGGCCCACA. This gives the protein CASRGRGPT. The complete CDR3 sequence is CASRGRGPTEVFF.

With respect to this clone: Gene names follow the mouse nomenclature. The observed sequence ends 4 residues before the CDR3 terminus, with the missing tail filled in from the germline J gene. This chain joins TRBV1 and TRBJ1-2; no clear D gene. Per the germline V gene, CDR1 is NSQYPW and CDR2 is LRSPGD (reference sequence). CDR3 length: 14 amino acids. CDR3 bases read: TGCACCTGCAGTGCAGAAATCAGGCCTCCC. Protein: CTCSAEIRPP. The full CDR3 sequence reads CTCSAEIRPPDYTF.

This clone was counted only a few times. Mouse gene names apply. Read sequence stops 4 residues before the CDR3 end, and the germline J gene provides the missing end. The sample carries other DNA sequences with the same CDR3. This chain joins TRBV1 and TRBJ2-7; 11 bases match TRBD2. Per germline, CDR1 NSQYPW and CDR2 LRSPGD (reference sequence). The CDR3 has 14 amino acids. CDR3 residues: CTCSPRDWGYEQYF. Partial CDR3 DNA: TGCACCTGCAGTCCTCGGGACTGGGGGTAT.

This clone was observed a few times. Germline and genes: mouse. The missing CDR3 end, 4 residues past where the read stops, is filled in from the germline J gene. This chain connects TRBV19 to TRBJ2-5; D uncertain. This CDR3 comprises 14 residues. Germline V gene sequence: CDR1 FNHDT, CDR2 SITEND (reference sequence). The V end lost 4 bases, the J end lost 0 bases, and 9 bases lay between the germline ends. CDR3 DNA (partial): TGTGCCAGCAGTCTCAGCGTTAACCAAGAC. Its translation: CASSLSVNQD. The full-length CDR3 reads as CASSLSVNQDTQYF.

Comments on this clone: Mouse names are used for the genes. The CDR3 end falls 4 residues outside the read, so it is completed with the germline J gene. The rearrangement joins TRBV17 to TRBJ2-3; 7 positions match TRBD1. The ends lost 1 base at V and 0 bases at J; junction bases unmatched: 7. Germline lookup yields CDR1 MNHDT and CDR2 YYDKIL. This CDR3 comprises 17 residues. CDR3 amino acids: CASSRVPTGSSAETLYF. The CDR3 DNA, read in part, is TGTGCTAGCAGTAGAGTGCCGACAGGGTCTAGTGCAGAA.

Concerning this clone itself: The genes and germline here are from mouse. The same CDR3 can be traced to other DNA sequences in this sample. The DNA read from the CDR3 is TGCACCTGCAGTGGGGACTGGGGTAGTGCAGAA. It specifies CTCSGDWGSAE. The CDR3, in full, reads CTCSGDWGSAETLYF. The chain employs TRBV1 and TRBJ2-3; TRBD2 matches at 10 bases. The CDR3 end is not reached by the read, which stops 4 residues before it; the germline J gene fills it in. Per the germline V gene, CDR1 is NSQYPW and CDR2 is LRSPGD (reference sequence). The CDR3 runs to 15 residues. The V and J ends lost 4 bases and 0 bases, in that order; junction bases with no gene match: 1.

Regarding this clone: Gene labels here are mouse ones. The read stops 4 residues short of the end of the CDR3; the missing end is completed from the germline J gene. Other nucleotide sequences from this sample produce the same CDR3. The chain recombines TRBV31 with TRBJ2-5; TRBD2 aligns across 10 bases. The CDR3 length is 14 residues. CDR1 and CDR2 from the germline V gene are GKSSPN and SITVG. The CDR3 DNA, read in part, is TGTGCCTGGAGTCTTGGACTGGGGGAAGAC. Translation gives CAWSLGLGED. The CDR3 in full is CAWSLGLGEDTQYF.

Comment on this clone: Each gene name is a mouse one. The read terminates 4 residues ahead of where the CDR3 ends, so the germline J gene completes it. Other nucleotide sequences in the sample specify the same CDR3. The chain joins TRBV13-2 to TRBJ1-2; tentative D call: TRBD1 (6 bases). The CDR3 consists of 15 residues. Germline CDR1 and CDR2: NNHNN and SYGAGS (reference sequence). Trimming shortened V by 1 base and J by 0 bases, and 10 bases separated the two germline ends. Incomplete CDR3 DNA: TGTGCCAGCGGTGATCCTTGGACAGCAAACTCC. Translation: CASGDPWTANS. The whole CDR3 region reads CASGDPWTANSDYTF.